The sequence of this TCR beta chain was determined in a study of cytomegalovirus exposure and HLA in healthy donors. Findings of the study overall: A previous analysis found most TCR beta V segments productive roughly 87% or roughly 30% of the time.

The germline V gene encodes CDR1 MNHEY and CDR2 SMNVEV (reference sequence). The CDR3 length is 22 residues. Trimming stripped 5 bases from V and 4 bases from J, with 35 bases between. Vbeta (60) and Jbeta (13) primers were used in the PCR. TCRdb's table, derived via immunoSEQ multiplex PCR, lists solely in-frame clones and lacks some. The sample includes 99,000 or so clones, around 72% seen only once; the top ten take roughly 5%. About this clone: The antigen is unknown.

The receptor was isolated from a male donor in good health and CMV-seronegative. The chain links TRBV27 to TRBJ2-2; weak D call: TRBD1 (5 bases). Source material: PBMCs. The DNA of the CDR3 is TGTGCCAGCAGTCTATACCCGTACACACGGACAAGACTTACCACGGGCACCGGGGAGCTGTTTTTT. This gives the protein CASSLYPYTRTRLTTGTGELFF.